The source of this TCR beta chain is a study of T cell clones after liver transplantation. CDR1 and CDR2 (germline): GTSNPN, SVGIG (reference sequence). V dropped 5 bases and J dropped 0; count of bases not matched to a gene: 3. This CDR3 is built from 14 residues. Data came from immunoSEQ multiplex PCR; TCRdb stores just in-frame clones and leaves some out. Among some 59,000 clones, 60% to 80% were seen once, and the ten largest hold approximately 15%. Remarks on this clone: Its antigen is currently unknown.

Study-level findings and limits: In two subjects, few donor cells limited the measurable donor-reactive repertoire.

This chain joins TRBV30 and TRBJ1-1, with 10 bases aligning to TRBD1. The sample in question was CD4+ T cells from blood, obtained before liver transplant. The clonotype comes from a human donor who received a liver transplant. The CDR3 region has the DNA TGTGCCTGGGGGGGACAGGGGTTGAACACTGAAGCTTTCTTT. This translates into CAWGGQGLNTEAFF.